The source of this T cell receptor (beta chain) is a study of T cell repertoires in cytomegalovirus infection. TCRdb reanalysed the reads using MiXCR and keeps one entry per CDR3 protein. The sample lists 110,000 to 150,000 distinct CDR3 sequences, approximately 30% occurring once. This clonotype has a count of ten or more. Its antigen is undetermined. CDR3 length equals 14 residues. Germline V gene sequence: CDR1 MGHRA, CDR2 YSYEKL. Deletions cut 3 bases from V and 3 bases from J, with 9 bases between. The source of this sequence is a human donor in good health (CMV status not recorded). Some clones in this sample may be carry-over from other donors' samples. The starting material was CD8+ T cells from cultured PBMCs, obtained from culture after CMV antigen stimulation. V usage is TRBV4-1 and J usage is TRBJ1-5; D call uncertain. The DNA for the CDR3 is TGCGCCAGCAGCCAGAACACCTTCAATCAGCCCCAGCATTTT. Encoded protein: CASSQNTFNQPQHF.